The clone carrying this TCR beta chain was observed a single time. This sample is drawn from a study of blood T cell repertoires in COVID-19. Background on the study: The samples span acute and convalescent COVID-19 from the United States, Italy and Spain.

Some clones are missing from TCRdb's copy, which holds only in-frame ones; the method was immunoSEQ multiplex PCR. The sample yields approximately 440,000 clones, about 91% seen once. This receptor was obtained from a woman aged 50 to 65 with COVID-19, enrolled during active disease. Sequencing input: peripheral blood.

The CDR3 loop reads CASTWGQGTNGYTF. The CDR3, as DNA: TGTGCCAGCACCTGGGGACAGGGCACAAATGGCTACACCTTC. V and J are TRBV6-5 and TRBJ1-2; 9 nucleotides agree with TRBD1. J lost 6 bases, V lost 7 bases, and 9 bases had no gene match. This CDR3 has 14 amino acids. The V gene's germline CDR1 is MNHEY and CDR2 SVGAGI.